This T cell receptor beta chain is drawn from a study of T cells in localized non-small cell lung cancer (TCRdb year 2020). About the full investigation: Comparing tumors with uninvolved tumor-adjacent lungs, the study looked at the T cell repertoires of a few hundred patients with early-stage NSCLC. The cohort comprised approximately 240 treatment-naïve NSCLC patients with resected, localized lung tumors. NSCLC patients had a mean age of around 61 years, and fewer than 150 were male and over 85 female.

V is cut by 3 bases and J by 1 base, and the space between the germline ends is 16 bases. The germline V gene provides CDR1 MNHNS and CDR2 SASEGT. The CDR3 numbers 16 residues from cysteine through phenylalanine. CDR3 DNA only is kept here, 48 bases in frame from base 1. The immunoSEQ Assay was used to sequence TCR beta CDR3 regions from DNA. As for the authors' bioinformatics: T cell density was computed as TCR beta template counts normalized to usable DNA estimated by amplifying housekeeping genes. Using the preseqR package, richness was estimated by extrapolating to 120,000 templates for tissue samples and 400,000 templates for PBMC samples. Clonality was taken to be one minus Pielou's evenness. Tissue-enriched TCRs were identified by differential abundance testing using productive amino-acid clonotypes, minimum total count 5 and alpha 0.1. The Jaccard Index and the Morisita Overlap Index were used to measure repertoire overlap between compartments. GLIPH grouped TCR beta CDR3s together with public tetramer-defined viral CDR3s, and a viral motif had to include at least three viral sequences and also show V-gene enrichment. The clones in this table, taken by TCRdb from immuneACCESS, are in-frame only. Not every clone is retained; where verified, under half of the shortfall comes from an unresolved V gene, and the cause of the rest is unknown. For V, J and clone size, that table is used; D and trimming come from the DNA. Across this sample there are roughly 40,000 clones, with roughly 88% seen only once. The ten most abundant clones make up roughly 2.5% of the sample.

Beyond this particular receptor, the publication reports: Uninvolved tumor-adjacent lung showed the highest T cell clonality, higher than tumor, which suggests more focused antigenic responses in the adjacent lung. A median of roughly 50 of the top 100 tumor clones turned up in the paired uninvolved adjacent lung, and under 30 of those clones also ranked among the top 100 of that same adjacent lung. Longer overall survival was associated with higher T cell density in blood, whereas shorter survival was associated with higher clonality in adjacent lung. Multi-region tumor sequencing was not performed, so intratumor heterogeneity could not be excluded. Because of the exploratory design, TCR variables were selected using unadjusted p-values without false-discovery rate correction.

As for this clone: What antigen it recognizes has not been identified. No clone much larger than this one lies a single base away; base qualities are absent.

At diagnosis, tumor, uninvolved tumor-adjacent lung and peripheral blood were collected and then preserved as a mix of FFPE and fresh-frozen material. For TCR repertoire profiling, blood samples were analyzed in the form of peripheral blood mononuclear cells. The receptor chain draws on TRBV6-1 and TRBJ2-7, with the D gene uncertain. The receptor was isolated from a woman aged 40-75 years with stage I lung adenocarcinoma. Sequencing used peripheral blood, obtained before any cancer treatment. CDR3 sequence: CASSEGPPGQSYEQYF. The DNA is as follows: TGTGCCAGCAGTGAGGGTCCACCCGGCCAATCCTACGAGCAGTACTTC.